This TCR beta chain originates from a study of cytomegalovirus exposure and HLA in healthy donors. Notes on the study in general: Published work reported that the classifier diagnosed cytomegalovirus status with high specificity and sensitivity.

The V end was cut by 4 bases, the J end by 0 bases, with 13 bases between. This CDR3 has 16 amino acids. The V gene's germline CDR1 is MNHNS and CDR2 SASEGT. Regarding this clone: The antigen is undetermined.

Libraries were prepared by immunoSEQ multiplex PCR; TCRdb keeps only in-frame clonotypes and omits some of them. Of some 250,000 clones in the sample, around 87% were seen once. This sequence originates from a woman in her 30s in good health and CMV-seropositive. The sequencing input was PBMCs. The rearrangement uses TRBV6-1 and TRBJ1-5; D is perhaps TRBD1 (5 bases). The CDR3 DNA follows: TGTGCCAGCAGTGCCCCCAGGGCGCTTAGCAATCAGCCCCAGCATTTT. Its translation: CASSAPRALSNQPQHF.